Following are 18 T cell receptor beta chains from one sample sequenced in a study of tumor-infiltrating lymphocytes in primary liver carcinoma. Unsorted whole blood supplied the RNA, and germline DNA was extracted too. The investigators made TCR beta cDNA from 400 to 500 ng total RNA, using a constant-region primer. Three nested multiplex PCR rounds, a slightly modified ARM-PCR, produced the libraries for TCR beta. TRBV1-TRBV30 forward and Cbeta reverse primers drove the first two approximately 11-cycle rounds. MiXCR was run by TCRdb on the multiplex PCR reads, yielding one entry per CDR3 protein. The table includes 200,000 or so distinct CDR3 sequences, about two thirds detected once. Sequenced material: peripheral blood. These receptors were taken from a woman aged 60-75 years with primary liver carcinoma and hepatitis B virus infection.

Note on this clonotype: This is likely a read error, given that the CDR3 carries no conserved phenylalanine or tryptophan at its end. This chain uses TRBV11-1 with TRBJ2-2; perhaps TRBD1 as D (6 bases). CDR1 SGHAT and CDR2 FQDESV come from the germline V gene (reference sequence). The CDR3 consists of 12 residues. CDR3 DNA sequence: TGTGCCAACAGCCAGGACAGTGGGGAGCTGTTTTAT. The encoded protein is CANSQDSGELFY.

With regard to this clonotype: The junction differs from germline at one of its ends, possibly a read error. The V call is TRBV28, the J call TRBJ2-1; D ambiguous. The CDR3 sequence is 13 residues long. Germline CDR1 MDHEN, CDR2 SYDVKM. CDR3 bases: TGTGCCAGCAGAGACACCGCGAACGATGAGCAGCTCTTC. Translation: CASRDTANDEQLF.

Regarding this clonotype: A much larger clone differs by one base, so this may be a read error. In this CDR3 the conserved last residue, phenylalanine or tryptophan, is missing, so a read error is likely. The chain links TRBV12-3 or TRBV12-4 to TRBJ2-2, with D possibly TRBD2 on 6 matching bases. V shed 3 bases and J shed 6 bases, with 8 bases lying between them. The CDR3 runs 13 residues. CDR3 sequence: CASSFGGPGELFL. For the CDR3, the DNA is TGTGCCAGCAGTTTCGGGGGACCCGGGGAGCTGTTTTTA.

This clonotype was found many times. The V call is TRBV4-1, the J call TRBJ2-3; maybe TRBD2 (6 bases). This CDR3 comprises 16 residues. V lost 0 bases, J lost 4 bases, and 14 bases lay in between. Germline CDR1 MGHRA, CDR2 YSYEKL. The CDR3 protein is CASSQEGLGSSDTQYF. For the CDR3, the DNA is TGCGCCAGCAGCCAAGAAGGGCTCGGGAGCTCAGATACGCAGTATTTT.

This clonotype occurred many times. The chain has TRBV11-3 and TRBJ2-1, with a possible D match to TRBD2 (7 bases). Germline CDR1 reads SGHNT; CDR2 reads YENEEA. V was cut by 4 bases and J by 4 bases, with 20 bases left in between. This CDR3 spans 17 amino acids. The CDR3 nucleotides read TGTGCCAGCAGCTCATCATTCGGGGGAGGGGGTTACAATGAGCAGTTCTTC. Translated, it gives CASSSSFGGGGYNEQFF.

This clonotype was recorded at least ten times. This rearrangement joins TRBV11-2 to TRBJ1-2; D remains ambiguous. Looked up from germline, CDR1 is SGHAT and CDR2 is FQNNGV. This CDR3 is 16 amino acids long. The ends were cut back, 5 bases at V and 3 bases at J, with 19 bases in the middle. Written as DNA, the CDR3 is TGTGCCAGCAGCCGCCCGAAAGCACAAGGAGACTATGGCTACACCTTC. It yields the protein CASSRPKAQGDYGYTF.

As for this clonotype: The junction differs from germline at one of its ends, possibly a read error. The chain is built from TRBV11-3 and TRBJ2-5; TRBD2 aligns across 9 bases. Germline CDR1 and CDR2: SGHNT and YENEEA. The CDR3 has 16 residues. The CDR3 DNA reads TGTGCCAGCAGCATAGATCCCCTAGCGGGGCCGGAGACCCAGTACTTC. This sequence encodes CASSIDPLAGPETQYF.

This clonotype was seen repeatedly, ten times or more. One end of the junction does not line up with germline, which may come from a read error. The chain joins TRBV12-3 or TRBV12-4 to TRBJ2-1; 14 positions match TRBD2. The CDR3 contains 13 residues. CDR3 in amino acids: CASTLGLAGGGVF. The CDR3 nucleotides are TGTGCCAGCACCCTCGGACTAGCGGGAGGCGGGGTCTTC.

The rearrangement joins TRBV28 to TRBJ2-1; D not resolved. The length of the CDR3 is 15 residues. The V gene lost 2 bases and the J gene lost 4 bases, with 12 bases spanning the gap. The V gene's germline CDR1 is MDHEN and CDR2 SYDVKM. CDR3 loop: CASSLARIGYNEQFF. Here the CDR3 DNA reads TGTGCCAGCAGTTTAGCCAGGATAGGGTACAATGAGCAGTTCTTC.

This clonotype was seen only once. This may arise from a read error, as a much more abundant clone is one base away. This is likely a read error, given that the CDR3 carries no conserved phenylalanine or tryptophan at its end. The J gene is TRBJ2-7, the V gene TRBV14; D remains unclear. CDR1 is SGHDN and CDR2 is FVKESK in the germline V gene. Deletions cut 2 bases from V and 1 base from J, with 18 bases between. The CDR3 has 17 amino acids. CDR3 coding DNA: TGTGCCAGCAGCCAATTGGGCCGGAGTAGGGTTTCCTACGAGCAGTACTCC. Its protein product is CASSQLGRSRVSYEQYS.

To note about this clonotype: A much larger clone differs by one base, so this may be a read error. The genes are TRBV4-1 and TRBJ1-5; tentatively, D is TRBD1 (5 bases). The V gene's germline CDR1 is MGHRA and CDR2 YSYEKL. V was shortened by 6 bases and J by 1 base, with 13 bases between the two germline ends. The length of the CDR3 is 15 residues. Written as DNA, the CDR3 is TGCGCCAGCAGTCCCGTAGAGGGGAGCAATCAGCCCCAGCATTTT. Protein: CASSPVEGSNQPQHF.

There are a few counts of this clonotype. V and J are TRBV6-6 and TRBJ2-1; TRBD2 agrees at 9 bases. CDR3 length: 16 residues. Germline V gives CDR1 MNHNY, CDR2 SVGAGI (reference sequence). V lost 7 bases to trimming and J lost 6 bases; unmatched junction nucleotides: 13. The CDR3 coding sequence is TGTGCCAGCACCGTGGAAAGAGCGGGAGGCTTCAATGAGCAGTTCTTC. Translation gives CASTVERAGGFNEQFF.

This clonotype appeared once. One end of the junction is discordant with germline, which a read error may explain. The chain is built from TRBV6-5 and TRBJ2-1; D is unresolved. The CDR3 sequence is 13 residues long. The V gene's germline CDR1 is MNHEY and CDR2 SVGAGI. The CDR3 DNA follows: TGTACCAGCAGGAAGTGTCCCTACAATGAGCAGTTCTTC. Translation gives CTSRKCPYNEQFF.

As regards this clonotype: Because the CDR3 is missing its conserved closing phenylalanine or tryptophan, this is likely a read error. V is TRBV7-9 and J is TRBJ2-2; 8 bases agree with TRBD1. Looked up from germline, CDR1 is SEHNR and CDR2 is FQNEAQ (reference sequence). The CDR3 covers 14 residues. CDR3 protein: CASSAGGDTGELFL. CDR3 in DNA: TGTGCCAGCAGCGCAGGGGGCGACACTGGGGAGCTGTTTCTT.

This CDR3 reads CASSQSPGNKDGYTF. The CDR3 region has the DNA TGTGCCAGCAGCCAAAGCCCAGGGAATAAGGATGGCTACACCTTC. The chain combines TRBV7-2 with TRBJ1-2, with a tentative D call TRBD1 (5 bases). Trimming removed 5 bases from V and 6 bases from J, with 19 bases in between. The CDR3 spans 15 residues. Germline lookup yields CDR1 SGHTA and CDR2 FQGNSA. Complete variable domain (other parts from reference TRBV7-2 and TRBJ1-2): GAGVSQSPSNKVTEKGKDVELRCDPISGHTALYWYRQSLGQGLEFLIYFQGNSAPDKSGLPSDRFSAERTGGSVSTLTIQRTQQEDSAVYLCASSQSPGNKDGYTFGSGTRLTVV.

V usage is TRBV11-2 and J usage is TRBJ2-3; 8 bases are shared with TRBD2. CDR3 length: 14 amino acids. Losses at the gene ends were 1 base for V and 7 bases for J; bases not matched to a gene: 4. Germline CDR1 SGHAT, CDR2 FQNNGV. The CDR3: CASSLVGGEYTQYF. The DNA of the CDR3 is TGTGCCAGCAGCTTAGTCGGGGGGGAATATACGCAGTATTTT.

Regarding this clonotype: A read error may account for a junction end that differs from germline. As DNA, the CDR3 is TGTGCCAGTAGTTACTTCGGAGGGGGCAATGATGCTTTCTTT. Translating gives CASSYFGGGNDAFF. The V and J genes are TRBV6-5 and TRBJ1-1, with 7 bases fitting TRBD1. CDR1 is MNHEY and CDR2 is SVGAGI in the germline V gene. The length of the CDR3 is 14 residues.

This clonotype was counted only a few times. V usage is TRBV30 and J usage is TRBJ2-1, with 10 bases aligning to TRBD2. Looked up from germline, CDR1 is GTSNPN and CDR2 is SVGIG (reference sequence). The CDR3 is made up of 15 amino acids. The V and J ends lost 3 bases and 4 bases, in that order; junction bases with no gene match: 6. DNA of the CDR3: TGTGCCTGGAGCCCGGGACTAGCGCCTTACAATGAGCAGTTCTTC. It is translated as CAWSPGLAPYNEQFF.